These 14 T cell receptor beta chains came from one sample sequenced in a study of Graves' ophthalmopathy and Graves' hyperthyroidism. Using RNA transcripts, the TCR beta CDR3 regions were amplified. A first-round RT-PCR used HTBI primers, followed by a second-round multiplex PCR. TCRdb recomputed calls from the multiplex PCR reads with MiXCR, one row per CDR3 protein. The sample lists 650,000 to 900,000 distinct CDR3 sequences; approximately 40% were seen once. What was sequenced was peripheral blood. These TCRs come from an adult man with Graves' ophthalmopathy.

In its sample, this clonotype was seen a few times. The rearrangement joins TRBV7-2 to TRBJ2-7, with D perhaps assigned TRBD1 or TRBD2 (7 bases each). This CDR3 contains 16 residues. The ends were cut back, 4 bases at V and 5 bases at J, with 21 bases in the middle. CDR1 and CDR2 (germline): SGHTA, FQGNSA. The CDR3: CASSSRTGGEGDEQYF. The CDR3 DNA is TGTGCCAGCAGCTCGAGGACAGGCGGGGAGGGGGACGAGCAGTACTTC.

This clonotype was observed a few times. Sequence at one end of the junction differs from germline and may be a read error. The V call is TRBV24-1, the J call TRBJ1-5; D call uncertain. The CDR3 length is 13 residues. From germline, CDR1 is KGHDR and CDR2 SFDVKD. CDR3 region: CASSRKVDQPQHF. The DNA of the CDR3 is TGTGCCAGCAGTCGCAAGGTGGACCAGCCCCAGCATTTT.

This chain links TRBV7-9 with TRBJ1-2; 11 bases are shared with TRBD1. J was trimmed by 8 bases and V by 6 bases; bases with no gene match: 8. The CDR3 spans 14 residues. CDR1 is SEHNR, CDR2 FQNEAQ, per germline (reference sequence). The CDR3 DNA is TGTGCCAGCAGACCCCCCGGGACAGGGGGAGGCTACACCTTC. It specifies CASRPPGTGGGYTF. Full variable domain (missing parts from reference TRBV7-9 and TRBJ1-2): DTGVSQNPRHKITKRGQNVTFRCDPISEHNRLYWYRQTLGQGPEFLTYFQNEAQLEKSRLLSDRFSAERPKGSFSTLEIQRTEQGDSAMYLCASRPPGTGGGYTFGSGTRLTVV.

The V gene is TRBV19, the J gene TRBJ1-3, with 8 bases lining up with TRBD1. Unmatched junction bases numbered 7, after V lost 5 bases and J lost 4 bases. The germline gives CDR1 LNHDA, CDR2 SQIVND (reference sequence). The CDR3 covers 15 residues. The CDR3 sequence: CASSARQGPGNTIYF. CDR3 bases: TGTGCCAGTAGTGCCCGACAGGGGCCCGGAAACACCATATATTTT.

The chain recombines TRBV20-1 with TRBJ1-5, with TRBD1 matching over 8 bases. Germline V gene sequence: CDR1 DFQATT, CDR2 SNEGSKA (reference sequence). The CDR3 spans 16 residues. The V gene end was trimmed by 3 bases and the J gene end by 2 bases; junction bases not matched to a gene: 9. As DNA, the CDR3 is TGCAGTGCTAGTGGGGTGACAGGGGCCCGCAATCAGCCCCAGCATTTT. Its translation: CSASGVTGARNQPQHF.

This clonotype was picked up one time. One junction end does not reproduce the germline sequence, and a read error may be involved. This chain connects TRBV5-6 to TRBJ1-5; D possibly corresponds to TRBD1 (6 bases). The germline V gene encodes CDR1 SGHDT and CDR2 YYEEEE. This CDR3 spans 15 amino acids. CDR3 nucleotides: TGTGTCAGCAGCTTAGGGGGATATAGCAATCAGCCCCAGCATTTT. Protein sequence: CVSSLGGYSNQPQHF.

This clonotype came up many times. The rearrangement joins TRBV29-1 to TRBJ2-7; a weak D match, TRBD1 (6 bases). Germline V lookup: CDR1 SQVTM, CDR2 ANQGSEA. V dropped 6 bases and J dropped 5 bases, with 20 bases sitting between them. This CDR3 comprises 14 residues. The CDR3 spells CSVKGQMVFDEQYF. Written as DNA, the CDR3 is TGCAGCGTAAAAGGACAGATGGTGTTCGACGAGCAGTACTTC.

In this sample, this clonotype turned up many times. The chain uses TRBV5-1 and TRBJ1-6; 9 nucleotides agree with TRBD1. The CDR3 has 14 residues. V was clipped by 3 bases and J by 9 bases; unmatched bases: 4. From germline, CDR1 is SGHRS and CDR2 YFSETQ. In DNA, the CDR3 is TGCGCCAGCAGCTCCGGGACAGGGCGTTCACCCCTCCACTTT. As protein: CASSSGTGRSPLHF.

V is TRBV25-1 and J is TRBJ2-5; 9 bases fit TRBD1. The CDR3 extends over 13 amino acids. CDR1 is MGHDK, CDR2 SYGVNS, per germline. Trimming took 5 bases from V and 11 from J; bases not matched to a gene: 9. For the CDR3, the DNA is TGTGCCAGCAGTCGGGACAGGGCGAGAGAGCAGTACTTC. Its protein product is CASSRDRAREQYF.

This chain connects TRBV9 to TRBJ1-1; D not resolved. The CDR3 contains 14 residues. Per germline, CDR1 SGDLS and CDR2 YYNGEE. V gave up 0 bases and J gave up 1 base, with 7 bases separating them. The CDR3 loop reads CASSVEIRNTEAFF. As DNA, the CDR3 is TGTGCCAGCAGCGTAGAGATACGGAACACTGAAGCTTTCTTT.

This clonotype was counted only a few times. V usage is TRBV20-1 and J usage is TRBJ2-5; D remains ambiguous. V dropped 3 bases and J dropped 5 bases, with 16 bases sitting between them. The CDR3 has 14 residues. CDR1 and CDR2 (germline): DFQATT, SNEGSKA (reference sequence). The CDR3 region has the DNA TGCAGTGCTAGGTCGACACGGGCTGGGGAGACCCAGTACTTC. It translates to CSARSTRAGETQYF.

This clonotype showed up just a few times. J is TRBJ1-3 and V is TRBV5-4; no reliable D call. Germline loops: CDR1 SGHNT, CDR2 YYREEE (reference sequence). V was trimmed by 4 bases and J by 2 bases, leaving 7 bases between them. The CDR3 runs to 13 residues. The CDR3 DNA reads TGTGCCAGCAGCCCCTCCCCTGGAAACACCATATATTTT. It yields the protein CASSPSPGNTIYF.

This clonotype occurred many times. CDR3 in DNA: TGCAGCGGGACAGCGAACACCGGGGAGCTGTTTTTT. This translates into CSGTANTGELFF. The chain recombines TRBV29-1 with TRBJ2-2, with a tentative D call TRBD1 (6 bases). The length of the CDR3 is 12 residues. Looked up from germline, CDR1 is SQVTM and CDR2 is ANQGSEA. V lost 7 bases, J lost 0 bases, and 6 bases lay in between.

Concerning this clonotype itself: The germline gene is not matched at one end of the junction; a read error may be the cause. CDR3 bases: TGTGCCAGCAGTTCAGGACAGGGGGCTTATCAGCCCCAGCATTTT. Translating it yields CASSSGQGAYQPQHF. The chain uses TRBV10-1 and TRBJ1-5, with 11 bases aligning to TRBD1. Germline V CDR1 and CDR2: WNHNN, SYGVQD (reference sequence). This CDR3 comprises 15 residues.